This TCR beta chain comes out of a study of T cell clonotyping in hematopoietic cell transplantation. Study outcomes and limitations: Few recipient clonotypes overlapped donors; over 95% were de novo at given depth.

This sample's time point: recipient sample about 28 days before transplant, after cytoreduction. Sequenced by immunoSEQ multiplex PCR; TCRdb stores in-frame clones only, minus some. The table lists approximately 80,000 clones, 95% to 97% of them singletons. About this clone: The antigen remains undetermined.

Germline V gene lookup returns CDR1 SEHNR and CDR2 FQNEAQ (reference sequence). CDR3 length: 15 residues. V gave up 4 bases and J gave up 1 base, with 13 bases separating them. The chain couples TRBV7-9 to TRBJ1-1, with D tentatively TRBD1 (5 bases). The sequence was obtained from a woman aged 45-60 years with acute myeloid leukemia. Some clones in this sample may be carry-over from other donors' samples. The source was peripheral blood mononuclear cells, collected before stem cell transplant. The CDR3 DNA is TGTGCCAGCAGCTCCCAGACAGCCCGGAACACTGAAGCTTTCTTT. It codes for CASSSQTARNTEAFF.